One T cell receptor (beta chain) is described in this entry. TCRdb recomputed calls from the RT-PCR reads with MiXCR, one row per CDR3 protein. The profile covers just under 550,000 distinct CDR3 sequences, with under 25% appearing a single time and about 3% taken by the ten largest. The data derive from a study of response to subunit inactivated influenza vaccine. V gave up 4 bases and J gave up 6 bases, with 10 bases separating them. CDR3 size: 13 residues. Germline CDR1 LNHDA, CDR2 SQIVND (reference sequence). These data also formed part of another study, on T cells expressing NK-cell markers. From that paper: The authors made TCR beta cDNA libraries by 5'RACE template switching. This switching added a universal primer site and UMIs. The study drew TCR beta repertoires from sorted CD3+CD56+NKG2C+, CD3+CD56+NKG2C- and CD3+CD56-NKG2C+ T cells. NKG2C+ dominant clonotype frequencies in about six donors were roughly 1.0-7.5% of CD8+ T cells.

The V and J genes are TRBV19 and TRBJ2-1, with D possibly matching TRBD1 (5 bases). The sequencing used CD4+ T cells sorted from PBMCs, collected less than 13 days after vaccination. The sequence came from a man aged 45-60 years who received an inactivated influenza vaccine. CDR3 residues: CASSTPDSNEQFF. The CDR3 coding sequence is TGTGCCAGTAGTACCCCAGACAGCAATGAGCAGTTCTTC.